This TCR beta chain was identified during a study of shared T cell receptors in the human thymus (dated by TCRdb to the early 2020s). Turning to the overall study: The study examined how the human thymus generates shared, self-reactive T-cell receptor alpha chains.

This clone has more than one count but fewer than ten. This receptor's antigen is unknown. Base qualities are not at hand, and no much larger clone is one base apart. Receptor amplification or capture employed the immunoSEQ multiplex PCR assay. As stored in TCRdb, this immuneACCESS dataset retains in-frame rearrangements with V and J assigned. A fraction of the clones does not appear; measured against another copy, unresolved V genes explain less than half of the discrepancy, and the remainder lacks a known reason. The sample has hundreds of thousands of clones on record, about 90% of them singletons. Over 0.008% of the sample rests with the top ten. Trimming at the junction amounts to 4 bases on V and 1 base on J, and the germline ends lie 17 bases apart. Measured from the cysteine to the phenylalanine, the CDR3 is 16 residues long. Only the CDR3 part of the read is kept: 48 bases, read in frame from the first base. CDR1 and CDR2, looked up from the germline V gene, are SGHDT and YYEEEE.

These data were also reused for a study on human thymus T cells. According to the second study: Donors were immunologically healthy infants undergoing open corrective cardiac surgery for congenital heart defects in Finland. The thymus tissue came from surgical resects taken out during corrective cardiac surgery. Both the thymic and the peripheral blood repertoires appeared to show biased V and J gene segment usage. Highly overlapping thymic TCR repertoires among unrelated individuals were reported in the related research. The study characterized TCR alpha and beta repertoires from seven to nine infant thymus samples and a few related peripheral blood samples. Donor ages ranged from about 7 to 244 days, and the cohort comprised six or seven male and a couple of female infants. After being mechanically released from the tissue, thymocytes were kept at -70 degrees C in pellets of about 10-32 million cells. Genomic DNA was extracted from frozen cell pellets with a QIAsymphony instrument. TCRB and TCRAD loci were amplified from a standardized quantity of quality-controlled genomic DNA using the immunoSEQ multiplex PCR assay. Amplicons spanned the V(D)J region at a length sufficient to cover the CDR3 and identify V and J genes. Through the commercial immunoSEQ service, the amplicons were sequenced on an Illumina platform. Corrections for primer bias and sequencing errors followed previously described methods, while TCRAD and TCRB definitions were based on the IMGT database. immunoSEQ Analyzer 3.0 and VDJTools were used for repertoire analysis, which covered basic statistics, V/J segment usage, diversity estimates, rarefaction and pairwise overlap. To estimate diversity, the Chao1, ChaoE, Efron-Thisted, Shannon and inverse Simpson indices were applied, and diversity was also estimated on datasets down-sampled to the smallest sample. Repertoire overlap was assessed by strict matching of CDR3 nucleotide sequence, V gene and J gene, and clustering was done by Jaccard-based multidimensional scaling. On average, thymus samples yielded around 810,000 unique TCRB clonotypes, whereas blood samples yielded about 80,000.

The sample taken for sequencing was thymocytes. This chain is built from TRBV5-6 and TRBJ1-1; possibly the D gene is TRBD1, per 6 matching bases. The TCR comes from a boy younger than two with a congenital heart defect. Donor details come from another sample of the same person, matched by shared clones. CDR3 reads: CASSRFWGPPNTEAFF. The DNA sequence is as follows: TGTGCCAGCAGCCGATTCTGGGGGCCCCCGAACACTGAAGCTTTCTTT.